This TCR beta chain was identified in a study of T cell responses to AZD1222 COVID-19 vaccine (dated by TCRdb to the early 2020s). For context, the study as a whole: Because spike-specific TCR depth and breadth did not differ between the two schedules, AZD1222 recipients who got a second dose at roughly 4 weeks were pooled with those who got a second dose at roughly 12 weeks. A total of 230 to 250 trial participants underwent TCR sequencing, of whom around 200 received two doses of AZD1222 and about 25 received two doses of the MenACWY control vaccine. Trial participants were enrolled into age subgroups of 18-55, 56-69 and 70-plus years, which contained about 150, 28 and 57 TCR-sequenced participants, respectively.

The CDR3 regions of human TCRbeta chains were analyzed by immunosequencing. Per the source publication's procedure: Repertoire TCRs were checked for matches against a reference library of SARS-CoV-2-specific TCRs that had been generated using the MIRA antigen-specificity platform. Breadth was defined as the fraction of unique TCRs that were SARS-CoV-2-associated. Depth was defined as the fraction of total T cells that were SARS-CoV-2-associated. Using the MIRA data, each spike-specific TCR was assigned both to the spike region to which the TCR was reactive and to a CD4 or CD8 class. Log10-transformed breadth and depth values were compared by one-way ANOVA with Sidak's multiple comparisons tests. TCRdb took over this immuneACCESS table, retaining in-frame rearrangements with V and J assigned. Such tables are incomplete; in checked studies, under half of the missing clones stem from an unresolved V gene, and the remainder is unexplained. V and J calls and clone size are those listed in that table; D and trimming were worked out from the DNA. This sample comprises 30,000 to 35,000 clones, 91% of them detected only once. The ten largest make up about 50% of the sample.

Results and caveats for the whole study, not just this receptor: Conclusions about previously exposed vaccinees are limited, since just five or six AZD1222 recipients were seropositive for SARS-CoV-2 at baseline. The 56-69-year group was small, and its depth increase did not reach significance, likely because of low power. No day 14 peak-response samples were available, so repertoires were characterized only after the peak T cell response. After two AZD1222 doses, spike-specific TCR breadth and depth were significantly higher than at day 0 and than in MenACWY recipients. Participants were mostly white British, with more females than males. The authors suggested clonal diversity may have been underestimated. Epitopes outside the regions mutated in the B.1.351 and B.1.1.7 variants were reportedly recognized by nearly half of the unique spike-specific TCRs. Vaccine-associated CD4 TCRs spanned the whole spike protein, with dominant responses in regions 160-218 and 743-854.

The V end gives up 0 bases and the J end 10 bases, leaving 1 base in the junction not matched to a gene. CDR1 and CDR2 were assigned from the germline V gene as SGHRS and YFSETQ. CDR3 length: 12 amino acids, cysteine to phenylalanine. Only CDR3 DNA is held: 36 bases, read in frame from base 1. In light of the paper, this sample's time point label describes: baseline before first vaccination. The vaccinee samples were drawn from two UK trials, COV001 and COV002, one of which was a single-blind randomized controlled phase 2/3 trial testing AZD1222 (ChAdOx1 nCoV-19) in healthy adults. For TCRbeta chain sequencing, PBMC samples from trial participants were taken at day 0 and at day 28 after the second dose. This clone was detected once. Its antigen remains undetermined. No much larger clonotype is one base removed from it; base qualities were not supplied.

Sequencing was performed on peripheral blood, taken on day 0 of AZD1222 vaccination. The receptor comes from an adult in good health. Recombination connected TRBV5-1 to TRBJ2-3; a stretch of 8 junction bases matches TRBD1. The bases are TGCGCCAGCAGCTTGGAGACAGGGGCGCAGTATTTT. Its translation is CASSLETGAQYF.